The sequence of this T cell receptor beta chain was determined in a study of T cell responses to AZD1222 COVID-19 vaccine. Whole-study results and caveats: Vaccine-associated CD4 TCRs ranged over spike, dominating at 160-218 and 743-854.

Measured with immunoSEQ multiplex PCR; TCRdb has only the in-frame clones, and not every one. This table holds about 130,000 clones, 90% found once. Per the germline V gene, CDR1 is SGHRS and CDR2 is YFSETQ. With 1 base clipped from V and 4 bases from J, the junction kept 5 bases outside the gene matches. The CDR3 is 14 amino acids. In the case of this clone: Its antigen is unidentified.

The material was peripheral blood, obtained on day 0 of MenACWY control vaccination. The sequence was collected from an adult in good health. The V gene is TRBV5-1, the J gene TRBJ2-7, with 7 bases identical to TRBD2. CDR3 sequence: CASSLSSGTYEQYF. The DNA of the CDR3 is TGCGCCAGCAGCTTGTCTAGCGGAACGTACGAGCAGTACTTC.